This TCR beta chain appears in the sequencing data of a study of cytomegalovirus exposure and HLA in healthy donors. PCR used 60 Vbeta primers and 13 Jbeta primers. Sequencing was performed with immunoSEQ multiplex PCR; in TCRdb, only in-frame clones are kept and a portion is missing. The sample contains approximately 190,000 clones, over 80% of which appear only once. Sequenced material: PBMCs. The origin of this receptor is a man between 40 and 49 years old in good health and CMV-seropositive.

CDR3 amino acids: CATSRDGGNNEQFF. In DNA form, the CDR3 reads TGTGCCACCAGCAGAGATGGCGGAAACAATGAGCAGTTCTTC. The chain uses TRBV15 and TRBJ2-1, with no clear D. With 0 bases removed from V and 5 bases from J, the gap between germline ends came to 8 bases. Germline V gives CDR1 LNHNV, CDR2 YYDKDF (reference sequence). This CDR3 is 14 amino acids long.